Following are 5 T cell receptor beta chains from one sample sequenced in a study of cytomegalovirus exposure and HLA in healthy donors. Use of 60 Vbeta and 13 Jbeta primers characterized the PCR. Using immunoSEQ multiplex PCR, the repertoire was profiled, and TCRdb retains in-frame clones only, with some absent. Counted here are approximately 170,000 clones, over 75% occurring once; the ten biggest clones make up 1.3%. The sample consisted of PBMCs. Receptors were obtained from a man between 50 and 59 years old in good health and CMV-seropositive.

This chain joins TRBV9 and TRBJ1-2, with D hard to call. The CDR3 runs 16 residues. V lost 3 bases and J 3 bases, leaving 18 bases between the germline ends. Germline CDR1 and CDR2: SGDLS and YYNGEE. Here the CDR3 DNA reads TGTGCCAGCAGCGGCCAACCGACACCCCAGTACTATGGCTACACCTTC. The encoded protein is CASSGQPTPQYYGYTF.

This clone was detected once. The chain has TRBV4-2 and TRBJ2-1; D is undetermined. CDR3 length: 15 residues. V lost 0 bases to trimming and J lost 0 bases, with 6 bases between them. Germline CDR1 reads LGHNA; CDR2 reads YNFKEQ. In nucleotides, the CDR3 is TGTGCCAGCAGCCAAGAGCGGTTCTCCTACAATGAGCAGTTCTTC. It specifies CASSQERFSYNEQFF.

This clone was seen only once. The rearrangement joins TRBV9 to TRBJ2-3; TRBD2 might be the D (6 bases). V dropped 4 bases and J dropped 1 base, with 16 bases sitting between them. In germline, CDR1 is SGDLS, CDR2 YYNGEE. The CDR3 is made up of 16 amino acids. The DNA of the CDR3 is TGTGCCAGCAGCAAGAGGGGCGGAGGGGGCACAGATACGCAGTATTTT. This gives the protein CASSKRGGGGTDTQYF. The variable domain in full, with the rest retrieved from reference TRBV9 and TRBJ2-3, is DSGVTQTPKHLITATGQRVTLRCSPRSGDLSVYWYQQSLDQGLQFLIQYYNGEERAKGNILERFSAQQFPDLHSELNLSSLELGDSALYFCASSKRGGGGTDTQYFGPGTRLTVL.

The V gene is TRBV6-1, the J gene TRBJ1-1; the D gene is possibly TRBD1 (5 bases). The CDR3 is made up of 14 amino acids. Between the trimmed V and J ends, which lost 8 bases and 4 bases, there was a span of 17 bases. Germline V gene data show CDR1 as MNHNS and CDR2 as SASEGT. CDR3: CASVRHPGGTEAFF. DNA for the CDR3: TGTGCCAGCGTCCGACATCCCGGGGGCACTGAAGCTTTCTTT.

The chain joins TRBV5-6 to TRBJ1-6; possibly TRBD1 for D (5 bases). The CDR3 loop spans 14 amino acids. V lost 0 bases, J lost 8 bases, and 9 bases lay in between. Looked up from germline, CDR1 is SGHDT and CDR2 is YYEEEE. The CDR3 region is CASSLGQTDSPLHF. CDR3 DNA sequence: TGTGCCAGCAGCTTGGGACAGACAGATTCACCCCTCCACTTT.